A single sample is the source of the 24 T cell receptor beta chains below, sequenced in a study of blood T cell repertoires in COVID-19. Sequencing used immunoSEQ multiplex PCR; TCRdb keeps in-frame clones, though not all of them. The sample yields fewer than 450,000 clones, approximately 90% seen once. Sequencing input: peripheral blood. Receptor source: a young woman who had recovered from COVID-19.

The chain is built from TRBV4-1 and TRBJ1-1; D is unresolved. Trimming cost V 0 bases and J 4 bases, with 9 bases left between them. The CDR3 is 14 amino acids. The germline V gene has CDR1 MGHRA and CDR2 YSYEKL. The CDR3 loop reads CASSQDLRSTEAFF. DNA for the CDR3: TGCGCCAGCAGCCAAGATCTAAGGAGCACTGAAGCTTTCTTT.

The CDR3 nucleotides are TGCGCCAGCAGCTCAAGGACAGCCAGAGAGACCCAGTACTTC. Translated, it gives CASSSRTARETQYF. The rearrangement uses TRBV5-1 and TRBJ2-5; possibly TRBD1 for D (6 bases). The ends were cut back, 3 bases at V and 4 bases at J, with 13 bases in the middle. This CDR3 region has 14 residues. Germline loops: CDR1 SGHRS, CDR2 YFSETQ.

V usage is TRBV7-9 and J usage is TRBJ2-1; possible D gene TRBD1, 6 bases. V lost 1 base, J lost 8 bases, and 21 bases lay in between. The germline CDR1 and CDR2 sequences are SEHNR and FQNEAQ (reference sequence). The CDR3 consists of 17 residues. The CDR3 bases are TGTGCCAGCAGCTTAGAATTAGGGACATCAATTACTTATGAGCAGTTCTTC. Translated, it gives CASSLELGTSITYEQFF.

This clone was seen more than once but under ten times. This chain joins TRBV7-2 and TRBJ2-7; possibly TRBD1 for D (6 bases). This CDR3 has 15 residues. CDR1 is SGHTA and CDR2 is FQGNSA in the germline V gene. V lost 0 bases, J lost 0 bases, and 9 bases lay in between. The CDR3: CASSLAEGDSYEQYV. The DNA of the CDR3 is TGTGCCAGCAGCTTAGCTGAGGGGGACTCCTACGAGCAGTACGTC.

This chain joins TRBV6-4 and TRBJ2-2; TRBD1 matches 7 bases. The CDR3 sequence is 13 residues long. The V segment lost 5 bases and the J segment 6 bases; nucleotides outside the gene matches: 3. Per germline, CDR1 MRHNA and CDR2 SNTAGT. CDR3 residues: CASSTGDAGELFF. The CDR3 DNA reads as TGTGCCAGCAGTACAGGGGATGCCGGGGAGCTGTTTTTT.

This chain joins TRBV2 and TRBJ2-7; 10 bases match TRBD2. The J segment lost 2 bases and the V segment lost 4 bases, leaving 11 bases of the junction unmatched. Per germline, CDR1 SNHLY and CDR2 FYNNEI. The CDR3 length is 17 residues. CDR3 nucleotides: TGTGCCAGCAGTGGGGCTAGCGGGAGCTTATTAACCTACGAGCAGTACGTC. Encoded protein: CASSGASGSLLTYEQYV.

This chain links TRBV19 with TRBJ1-5; D remains unclear. The V end was cut by 0 bases, the J end by 4 bases, with 16 bases between. The CDR3 runs to 17 residues. Looked up from germline, CDR1 is LNHDA and CDR2 is SQIVND (reference sequence). The CDR3: CASSIDQARVLNQPQHF. CDR3 sequence (DNA): TGTGCCAGTAGTATAGATCAGGCGAGGGTTCTAAATCAGCCCCAGCATTTT.

The V call is TRBV9, the J call TRBJ1-6; possibly TRBD1 for D (6 bases). The germline V and J ends were trimmed by 0 bases and 7 bases, with 8 bases remaining between them. The CDR3 runs to 14 residues. Germline V gives CDR1 SGDLS, CDR2 YYNGEE. CDR3 protein: CASSVGTENSPLHF. CDR3 DNA sequence: TGTGCCAGCAGCGTAGGGACAGAAAATTCACCCCTCCACTTT.

This chain connects TRBV15 to TRBJ2-1, with a possible D match to TRBD2 (5 bases). Deletions cut 0 bases from V and 6 bases from J, with 12 bases between. The CDR3 sequence is 15 residues long. The germline V gene encodes CDR1 LNHNV and CDR2 YYDKDF (reference sequence). The CDR3 DNA reads TGTGCCACCAGCAGAGATCCTTGGACTGGCAATGAGCAGTTCTTC. This gives the protein CATSRDPWTGNEQFF.

The gene calls are TRBV7-9 and TRBJ2-1; 8 bases agree with TRBD2. The junction had 3 bases not matched to a gene; V was cut back by 3 bases and J by 5 bases. The germline V gene encodes CDR1 SEHNR and CDR2 FQNEAQ (reference sequence). The CDR3 covers 14 residues. The CDR3 DNA follows: TGTGCCAGCAGCTTGGCGGGGGGTAACAATGAGCAGTTCTTC. The encoded protein is CASSLAGGNNEQFF. The full variable domain, in which reference TRBV7-9 and TRBJ2-1 provide the parts outside the CDR3, is DTGVSQNPRHKITKRGQNVTFRCDPISEHNRLYWYRQTLGQGPEFLTYFQNEAQLEKSRLLSDRFSAERPKGSFSTLEIQRTEQGDSAMYLCASSLAGGNNEQFFGPGTRLTVL.

The V gene is TRBV7-2, the J gene TRBJ1-3; possibly TRBD1 for D (5 bases). The germline V gene encodes CDR1 SGHTA and CDR2 FQGNSA. The V and J ends lost 1 base and 4 bases respectively, with 11 bases between them. This CDR3 contains 15 residues. CDR3 amino acids: CASSLVGGFGNTIYF. The CDR3 bases are TGTGCCAGCAGCTTAGTGGGGGGTTTCGGAAACACCATATATTTT.

V and J are TRBV27 and TRBJ1-2; tentative D call: TRBD1 (6 bases). Trimming removed 2 bases from V and 4 bases from J, with 14 bases in between. The germline gives CDR1 MNHEY, CDR2 SMNVEV (reference sequence). The CDR3 runs 15 residues. The CDR3 region is CASSLGGGSSYGYTF. In DNA form, the CDR3 reads TGTGCCAGCAGTTTAGGTGGGGGCTCCTCCTATGGCTACACCTTC.

The chain uses TRBV5-1 and TRBJ1-1; D is perhaps TRBD1 (5 bases). This CDR3 has 15 amino acids. Trimming left V 0 bases short and J 4 bases short, with 13 bases between. Per germline, CDR1 SGHRS and CDR2 YFSETQ. The DNA of the CDR3 is TGCGCCAGCAGCTTGGGGGGCATGGTTCCCACTGAAGCTTTCTTT. Protein sequence: CASSLGGMVPTEAFF.

About this clone: One junction end disagrees with the germline gene, perhaps due to a read error. The CDR3 coding sequence is TGTGCCAGCAGCATAGATAAGGTCGCAGGTCCCATATATTTT. Its translation: CASSIDKVAGPIYF. V is TRBV11-2 and J is TRBJ1-3; D uncertain. This CDR3 comprises 14 residues. Germline lookup yields CDR1 SGHAT and CDR2 FQNNGV.

V usage is TRBV7-9 and J usage is TRBJ1-6, with D possibly being TRBD1 (5 bases). V lost 6 bases, J lost 6 bases, and 15 bases lay in between. Germline loops: CDR1 SEHNR, CDR2 FQNEAQ (reference sequence). The CDR3 spans 15 residues. The CDR3 is CASSSRGRSNSPLHF. The CDR3, as DNA: TGTGCCAGCAGTAGTAGGGGCCGGAGTAATTCACCCCTCCACTTT.

V and J are TRBV7-9 and TRBJ1-3, with D possibly matching TRBD1 (6 bases). Trimming took 4 bases from V and 4 from J, leaving 17 bases between them. Germline loops: CDR1 SEHNR, CDR2 FQNEAQ (reference sequence). The length of the CDR3 is 16 residues. The CDR3 loop is CASSSLLGTGGNTIYF. The CDR3 DNA sequence: TGTGCCAGCAGCTCTCTCCTGGGAACAGGGGGAAACACCATATATTTT.

The chain is built from TRBV4-3 and TRBJ2-1; D call uncertain. This CDR3 contains 16 residues. Per the germline V gene, CDR1 is LGHNA and CDR2 is YSLEER. V was pared by 1 base and J by 0 bases, with 10 bases between. CDR3 in DNA: TGCGCCAGCAGCCAAGGTCTGCGGTACTCCTACAATGAGCAGTTCTTC. Residues: CASSQGLRYSYNEQFF.

The genes are TRBV6-2 or TRBV6-3 and TRBJ1-1; no firm D call. This CDR3 contains 15 residues. The germline CDR1 and CDR2 sequences are MNHEY and SVGEGT. The V and J ends lost 2 bases and 1 base respectively, with 11 bases between them. This CDR3 reads CASSYGPGGNTEAFF. The CDR3 bases are TGTGCCAGCAGTTACGGCCCGGGAGGGAACACTGAAGCTTTCTTT.

This rearrangement joins TRBV2 to TRBJ2-1; maybe TRBD2 (5 bases). The CDR3 length is 14 residues. CDR1 is SNHLY, CDR2 FYNNEI, per germline. Between the trimmed V and J ends, which lost 8 bases and 8 bases, there was a span of 19 bases. Written as DNA, the CDR3 is TGTGCCAGCGGACTCCTGGGGTTATCTGATGAGCAGTTCTTC. It encodes CASGLLGLSDEQFF. Looking up the rest from reference TRBV2 and TRBJ2-1 gives the full variable domain: EPEVTQTPSHQVTQMGQEVILRCVPISNHLYFYWYRQILGQKVEFLVSFYNNEISEKSEIFDDQFSVERPDGSNFTLKIRSTKLEDSAMYFCASGLLGLSDEQFFGPGTRLTVL.

The J gene is TRBJ1-1, the V gene TRBV9, with TRBD1 matching over 7 bases. Germline CDR1 reads SGDLS; CDR2 reads YYNGEE. The CDR3 loop spans 14 amino acids. The V segment lost 3 bases and the J segment 3 bases; nucleotides outside the gene matches: 5. CDR3 in DNA: TGTGCCAGCAGCGAGAGACAGGGTGACACTGAAGCTTTCTTT. Translation: CASSERQGDTEAFF. The full variable domain, rest sourced from reference TRBV9 and TRBJ1-1, is DSGVTQTPKHLITATGQRVTLRCSPRSGDLSVYWYQQSLDQGLQFLIQYYNGEERAKGNILERFSAQQFPDLHSELNLSSLELGDSALYFCASSERQGDTEAFFGQGTRLTVV.

This clone was counted a few times. The chain recombines TRBV6-6 with TRBJ2-7, with 7 bases that match TRBD2. The J segment lost 7 bases and the V segment lost 2 bases, leaving 8 bases of the junction unmatched. Germline V gene lookup returns CDR1 MNHNY and CDR2 SVGAGI (reference sequence). The CDR3 is 14 amino acids. The CDR3 is CASSYSPGGREQYV. In DNA, the CDR3 is TGTGCCAGCAGTTACAGCCCGGGGGGAAGAGAGCAGTACGTC.

The rearrangement links TRBV7-9 to TRBJ2-1; 14 nucleotides line up with TRBD2. Germline loops: CDR1 SEHNR, CDR2 FQNEAQ (reference sequence). V trimming: 4 bases; J trimming: 8 bases; junction bases outside the gene matches: 4. The CDR3 length is 15 residues. The chain's CDR3 is CASSSGLAGVDEQFF. The CDR3 nucleotides read TGTGCCAGCAGCTCGGGACTAGCGGGAGTCGATGAGCAGTTCTTC.

J is TRBJ1-3 and V is TRBV6-5, with a weak D call TRBD1 (5 bases). Germline-derived CDR1 and CDR2 are MNHEY and SVGAGI. V gave up 0 bases and J gave up 3 bases, with 9 bases separating them. This CDR3 comprises 15 residues. CDR3 DNA: TGTGCCAGCAGTTACTCGTATCAGGGTGGAAACACCATATATTTT. Translating it yields CASSYSYQGGNTIYF.

The CDR3 DNA sequence: TGTGCCAGCAGCTTGTACAGGGGGTTCTACAATGAGCAGTTCTTC. Translation: CASSLYRGFYNEQFF. This chain connects TRBV7-2 to TRBJ2-1; TRBD1 matches 8 bases. The CDR3 contains 15 residues. J lost 3 bases, V lost 3 bases, and 4 bases had no gene match. Germline values: CDR1 SGHTA, CDR2 FQGNSA.